This entry describes one T cell receptor beta chain. Its antigen is unidentified. Germline CDR1 and CDR2: SGHTA and FQGTGA. The V end lost 5 bases, the J end lost 6 bases, and 14 bases lay between the germline ends. CDR3 length: 14 amino acids. The data are from a study of T cells in localized non-small cell lung cancer. Study-wide results and caveats: Without multi-region sequencing, intratumor heterogeneity could not be excluded. In adjacent lung, a median roughly 57 of the top 100 tumor clones were found. There was higher T cell clonality in uninvolved adjacent lung than in tumor, and it was highest there.

Measured with immunoSEQ multiplex PCR; TCRdb has only the in-frame clones, and not every one. Of 35,000 to 45,000 clones detected, around 94% appear once; the ten largest clones hold approximately 6.9%. The chain uses TRBV7-3 and TRBJ2-1, with D possibly TRBD2 on 7 matching bases. The sequencing used peripheral blood, collected before any cancer treatment. The clonotype comes from a female donor older than 55 with stage I lung adenocarcinoma. The CDR3 DNA reads TGTGCCAGCAGCCATACGGGGGGCGCCAATGAGCAGTTCTTC. It translates to CASSHTGGANEQFF.